This TCR beta chain was profiled in a study of control samples from healthy donors and cancer patients. Sequenced by immunoSEQ multiplex PCR; TCRdb stores in-frame clones only, minus some. The sample shows some 140,000 clones, around nine tenths of them seen only once. In germline, CDR1 is SGHNT, CDR2 YYREEE (reference sequence). The CDR3 runs to 14 residues. V was clipped by 4 bases and J by 1 base, with 8 bases between them. The rearrangement joins TRBV5-4 to TRBJ2-2, with D possibly matching TRBD2 (6 bases). This sequence was found in a woman aged 25-40 years in good health. Sequences were obtained from blood. The CDR3 region is CASSPTRNTGELFF. The CDR3 nucleotides read TGTGCCAGCAGCCCGACTAGGAACACCGGGGAGCTGTTTTTT.